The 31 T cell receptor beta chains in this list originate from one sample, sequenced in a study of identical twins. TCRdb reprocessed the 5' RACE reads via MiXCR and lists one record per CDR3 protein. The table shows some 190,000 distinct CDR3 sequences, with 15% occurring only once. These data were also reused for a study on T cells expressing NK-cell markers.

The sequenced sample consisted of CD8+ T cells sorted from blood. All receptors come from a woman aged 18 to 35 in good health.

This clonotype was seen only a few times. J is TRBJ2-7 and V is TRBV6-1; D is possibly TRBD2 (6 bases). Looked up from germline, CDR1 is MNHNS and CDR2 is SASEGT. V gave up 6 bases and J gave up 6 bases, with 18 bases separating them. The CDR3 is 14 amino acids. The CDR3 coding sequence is TGTGCCAGCAGCTCGGGGGACCTACGCGGCGAGCAGTACTTC. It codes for CASSSGDLRGEQYF.

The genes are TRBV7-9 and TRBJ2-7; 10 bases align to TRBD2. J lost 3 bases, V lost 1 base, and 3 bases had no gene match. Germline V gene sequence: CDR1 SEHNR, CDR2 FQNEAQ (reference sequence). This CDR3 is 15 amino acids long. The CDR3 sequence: CASSLEREGYYEQYF. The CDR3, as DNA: TGTGCCAGCAGCTTAGAGCGGGAGGGTTACTACGAGCAGTACTTC.

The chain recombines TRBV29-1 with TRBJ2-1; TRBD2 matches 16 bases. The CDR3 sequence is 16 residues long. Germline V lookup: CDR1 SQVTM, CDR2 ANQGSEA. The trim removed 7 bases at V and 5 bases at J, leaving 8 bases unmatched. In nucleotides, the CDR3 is TGCAGCGCCTCGGGACTAGCGGGGGGGTCTCACAATGAGCAGTTCTTC. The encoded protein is CSASGLAGGSHNEQFF.

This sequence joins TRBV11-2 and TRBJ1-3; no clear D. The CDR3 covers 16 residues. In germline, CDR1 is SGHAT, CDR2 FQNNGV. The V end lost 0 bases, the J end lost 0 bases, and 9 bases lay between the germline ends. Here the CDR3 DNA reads TGTGCCAGCAGCTTAGAGGGCGTCAGCTCTGGAAACACCATATATTTT. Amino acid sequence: CASSLEGVSSGNTIYF.

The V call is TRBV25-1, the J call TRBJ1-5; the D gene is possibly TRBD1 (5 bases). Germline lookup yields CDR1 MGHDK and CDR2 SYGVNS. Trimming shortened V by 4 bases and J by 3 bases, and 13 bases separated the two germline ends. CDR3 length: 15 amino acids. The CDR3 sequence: CASSAPGRSNQPQHF. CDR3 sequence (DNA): TGTGCCAGCAGTGCGCCGGGACGGTCCAATCAGCCCCAGCATTTT.

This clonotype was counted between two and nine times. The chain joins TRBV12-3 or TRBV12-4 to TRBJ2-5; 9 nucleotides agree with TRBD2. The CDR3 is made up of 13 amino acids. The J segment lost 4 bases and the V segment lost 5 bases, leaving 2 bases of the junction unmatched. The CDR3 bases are TGTGCCAGCAGTCGTAGCGGGGGAGAGACCCAGTACTTC. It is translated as CASSRSGGETQYF.

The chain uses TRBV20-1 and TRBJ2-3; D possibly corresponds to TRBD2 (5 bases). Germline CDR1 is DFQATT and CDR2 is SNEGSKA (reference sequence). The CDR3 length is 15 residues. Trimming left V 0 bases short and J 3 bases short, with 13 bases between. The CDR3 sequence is CSARDLGGGTDTQYF. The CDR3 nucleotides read TGCAGTGCTAGAGATTTGGGCGGCGGGACAGATACGCAGTATTTT.

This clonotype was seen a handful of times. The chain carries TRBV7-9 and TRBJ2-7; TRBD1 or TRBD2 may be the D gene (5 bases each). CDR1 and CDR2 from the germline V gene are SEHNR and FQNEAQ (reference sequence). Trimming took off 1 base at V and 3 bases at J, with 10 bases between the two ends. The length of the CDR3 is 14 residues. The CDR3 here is CASSLDGTGYEQYF. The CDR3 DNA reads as TGTGCCAGCAGCTTAGATGGGACCGGCTACGAGCAGTACTTC.

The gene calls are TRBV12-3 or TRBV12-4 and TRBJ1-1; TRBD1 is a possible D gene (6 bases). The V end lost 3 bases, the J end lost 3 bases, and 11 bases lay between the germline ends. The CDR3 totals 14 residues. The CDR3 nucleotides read TGTGCCAGCAGTTTCGGACAGACTTACACTGAAGCTTTCTTT. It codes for CASSFGQTYTEAFF.

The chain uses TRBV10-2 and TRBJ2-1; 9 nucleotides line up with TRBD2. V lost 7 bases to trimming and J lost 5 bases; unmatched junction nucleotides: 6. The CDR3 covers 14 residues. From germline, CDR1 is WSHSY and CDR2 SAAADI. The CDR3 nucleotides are TGCGCCAGCATTTCTAGCGGGGCGAACAATGAGCAGTTCTTC. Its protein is CASISSGANNEQFF.

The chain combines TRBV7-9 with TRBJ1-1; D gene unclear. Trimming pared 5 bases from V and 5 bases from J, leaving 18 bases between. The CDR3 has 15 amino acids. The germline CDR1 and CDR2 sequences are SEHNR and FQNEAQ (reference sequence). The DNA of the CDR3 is TGTGCCAGCAGCCCCGGTTTTCCGCGCCGGACTGAAGCTTTCTTT. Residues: CASSPGFPRRTEAFF.

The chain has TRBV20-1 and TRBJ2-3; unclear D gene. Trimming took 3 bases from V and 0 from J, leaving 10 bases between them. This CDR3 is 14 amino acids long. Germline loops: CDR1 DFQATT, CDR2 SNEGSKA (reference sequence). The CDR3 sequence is CSASPYASTDTQYF. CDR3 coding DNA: TGCAGTGCTAGTCCGTACGCTAGCACAGATACGCAGTATTTT.

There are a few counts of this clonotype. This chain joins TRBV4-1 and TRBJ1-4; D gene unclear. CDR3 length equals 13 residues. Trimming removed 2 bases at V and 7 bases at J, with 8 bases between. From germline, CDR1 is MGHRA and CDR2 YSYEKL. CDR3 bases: TGCGCCAGCAGCCAATGGTTGGTTGAAAAACTGTTTTTT. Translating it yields CASSQWLVEKLFF.

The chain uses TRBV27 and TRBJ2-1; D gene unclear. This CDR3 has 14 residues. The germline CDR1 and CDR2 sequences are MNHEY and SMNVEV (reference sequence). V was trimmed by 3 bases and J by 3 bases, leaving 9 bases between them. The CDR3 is CASSFLASYNEQFF. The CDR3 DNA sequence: TGTGCCAGCAGTTTTTTGGCTAGCTACAATGAGCAGTTCTTC.

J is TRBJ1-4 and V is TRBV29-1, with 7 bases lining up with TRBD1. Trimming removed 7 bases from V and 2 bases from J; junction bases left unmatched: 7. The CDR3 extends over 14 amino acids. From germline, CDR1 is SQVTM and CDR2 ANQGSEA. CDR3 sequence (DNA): TGCAGCGCCTACGAGACAGGGACTAATGAAAAACTGTTTTTT. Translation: CSAYETGTNEKLFF.

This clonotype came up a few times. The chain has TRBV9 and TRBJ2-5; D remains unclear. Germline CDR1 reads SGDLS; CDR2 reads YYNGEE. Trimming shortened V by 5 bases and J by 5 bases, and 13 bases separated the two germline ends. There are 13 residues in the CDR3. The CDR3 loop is CASRAPLGETQYF. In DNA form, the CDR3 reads TGTGCCAGCAGGGCCCCCCTGGGGGAGACCCAGTACTTC.

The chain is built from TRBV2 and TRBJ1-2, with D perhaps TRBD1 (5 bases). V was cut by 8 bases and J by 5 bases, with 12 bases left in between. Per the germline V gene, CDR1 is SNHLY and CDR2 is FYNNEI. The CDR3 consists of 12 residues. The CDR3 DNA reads TGTGCCAGCCGTCGGGGGTTGTATGGCTACACCTTC. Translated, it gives CASRRGLYGYTF.

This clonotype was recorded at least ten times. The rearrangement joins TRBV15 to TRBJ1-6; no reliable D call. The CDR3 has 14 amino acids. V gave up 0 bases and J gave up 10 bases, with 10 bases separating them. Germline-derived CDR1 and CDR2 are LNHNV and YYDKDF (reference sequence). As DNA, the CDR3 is TGTGCCACCAGCAGAGATCCAGGTGGATCACCCCTCCACTTT. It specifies CATSRDPGGSPLHF.

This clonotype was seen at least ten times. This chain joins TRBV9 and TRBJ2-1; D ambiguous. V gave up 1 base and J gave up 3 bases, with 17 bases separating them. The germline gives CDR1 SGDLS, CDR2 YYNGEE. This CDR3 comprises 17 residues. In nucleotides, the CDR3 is TGTGCCAGCAGCGTAAACATGGAGTCAGGCAACTACAATGAGCAGTTCTTC. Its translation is CASSVNMESGNYNEQFF. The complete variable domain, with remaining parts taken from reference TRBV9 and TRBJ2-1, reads DSGVTQTPKHLITATGQRVTLRCSPRSGDLSVYWYQQSLDQGLQFLIQYYNGEERAKGNILERFSAQQFPDLHSELNLSSLELGDSALYFCASSVNMESGNYNEQFFGPGTRLTVL.

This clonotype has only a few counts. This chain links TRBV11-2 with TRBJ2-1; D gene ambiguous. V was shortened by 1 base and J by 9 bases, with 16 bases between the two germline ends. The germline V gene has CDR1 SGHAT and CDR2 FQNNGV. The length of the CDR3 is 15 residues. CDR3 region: CASSLGPSTLVEQFF. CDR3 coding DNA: TGTGCCAGCAGCTTAGGCCCCTCGACACTTGTTGAGCAGTTCTTC.

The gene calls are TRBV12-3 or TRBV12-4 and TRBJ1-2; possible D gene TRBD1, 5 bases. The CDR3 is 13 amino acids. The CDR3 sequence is CASHPGGLRGYTF. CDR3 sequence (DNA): TGTGCAAGCCACCCTGGGGGATTGAGGGGCTACACCTTC.

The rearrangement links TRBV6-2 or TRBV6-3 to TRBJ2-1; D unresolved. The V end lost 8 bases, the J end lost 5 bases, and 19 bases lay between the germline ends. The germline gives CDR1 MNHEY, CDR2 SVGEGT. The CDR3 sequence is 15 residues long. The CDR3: CASQHSQRRDNEQFF. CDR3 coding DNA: TGTGCCAGCCAACACTCCCAAAGACGTGACAATGAGCAGTTCTTC.

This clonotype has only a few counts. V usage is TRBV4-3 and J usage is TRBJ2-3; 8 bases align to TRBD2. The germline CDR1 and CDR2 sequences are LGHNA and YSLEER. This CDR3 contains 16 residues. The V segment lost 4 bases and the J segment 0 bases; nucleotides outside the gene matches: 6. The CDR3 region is CASSPSAGGSTDTQYF. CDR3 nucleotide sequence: TGCGCCAGCAGCCCCTCTGCGGGAGGTAGCACAGATACGCAGTATTTT.

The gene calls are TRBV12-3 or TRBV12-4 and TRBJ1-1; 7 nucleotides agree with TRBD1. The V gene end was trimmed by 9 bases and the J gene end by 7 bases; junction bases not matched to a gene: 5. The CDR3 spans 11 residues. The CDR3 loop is CASHRGGEAFF. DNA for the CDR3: TGTGCCAGTCACAGGGGCGGTGAAGCTTTCTTT.

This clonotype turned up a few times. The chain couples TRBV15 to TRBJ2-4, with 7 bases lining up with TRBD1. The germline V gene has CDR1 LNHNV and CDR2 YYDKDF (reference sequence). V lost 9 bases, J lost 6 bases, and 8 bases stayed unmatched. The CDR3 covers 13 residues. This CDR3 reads CATTGPPGNIQYF. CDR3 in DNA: TGTGCCACGACAGGGCCCCCGGGAAACATTCAGTACTTC.

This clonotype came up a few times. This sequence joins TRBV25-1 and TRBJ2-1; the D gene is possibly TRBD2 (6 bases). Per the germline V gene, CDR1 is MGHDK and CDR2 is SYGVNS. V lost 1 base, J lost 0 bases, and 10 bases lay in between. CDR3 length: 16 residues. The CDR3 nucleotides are TGTGCCAGCAGTGAATCGGGAGAGAGCTCCTACAATGAGCAGTTCTTC. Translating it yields CASSESGESSYNEQFF. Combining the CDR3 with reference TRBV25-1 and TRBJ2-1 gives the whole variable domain EADIYQTPRYLVIGTGKKITLECSQTMGHDKMYWYQQDPGMELHLIHYSYGVNSTEKGDLSSESTVSRIRTEHFPLTLESARPSHTSQYLCASSESGESSYNEQFFGPGTRLTVL.

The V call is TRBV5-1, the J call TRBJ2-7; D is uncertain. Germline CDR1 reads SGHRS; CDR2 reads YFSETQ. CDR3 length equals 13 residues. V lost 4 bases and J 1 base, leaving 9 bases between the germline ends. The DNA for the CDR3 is TGCGCCAGCAGCGAACGGATTTCCTACGAGCAGTACTTC. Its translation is CASSERISYEQYF.

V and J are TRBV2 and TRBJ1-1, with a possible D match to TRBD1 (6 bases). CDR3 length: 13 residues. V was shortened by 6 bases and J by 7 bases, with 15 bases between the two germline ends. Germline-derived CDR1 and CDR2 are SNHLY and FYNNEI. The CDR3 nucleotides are TGTGCCAGCAGGAGGGATAGGGGGGGTGAAGCTTTCTTT. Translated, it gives CASRRDRGGEAFF.

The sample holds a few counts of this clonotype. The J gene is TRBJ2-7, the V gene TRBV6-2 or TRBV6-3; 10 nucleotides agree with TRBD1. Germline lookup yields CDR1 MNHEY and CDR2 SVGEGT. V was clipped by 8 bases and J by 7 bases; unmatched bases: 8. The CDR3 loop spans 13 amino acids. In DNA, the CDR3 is TGTGCCAGCCGGGACAGGGGTTATCGGGAGCAGTACTTC. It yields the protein CASRDRGYREQYF.

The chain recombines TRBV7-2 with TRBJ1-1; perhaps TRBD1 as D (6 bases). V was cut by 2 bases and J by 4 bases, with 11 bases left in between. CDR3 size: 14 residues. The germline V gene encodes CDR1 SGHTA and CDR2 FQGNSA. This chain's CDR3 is CASSLQGGGTEAFF. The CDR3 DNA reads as TGTGCCAGCAGCTTACAGGGAGGGGGCACTGAAGCTTTCTTT.

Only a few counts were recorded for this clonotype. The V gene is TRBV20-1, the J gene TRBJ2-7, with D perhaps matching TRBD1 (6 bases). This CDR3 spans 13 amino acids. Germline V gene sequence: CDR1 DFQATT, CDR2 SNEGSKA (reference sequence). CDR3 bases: TGCAGCATACCCCAGGGGTCTCTCTACGAGCAGTACTTC. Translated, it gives CSIPQGSLYEQYF.